The clone carrying this TCR beta chain was counted a few times. These data belong to a study of T cells in Graves' hyperthyroidism and ophthalmopathy. For the diagnoses, clinical symptoms, serum thyroxine and TRAb, thyroid ultrasound and orbital computed tomography were used. The V gene end was trimmed by 7 bases and the J gene end by 1 base; junction bases not matched to a gene: 6. CDR1 is SQVTM and CDR2 is ANQGSEA in the germline V gene. The CDR3 is 13 residues long. Amplified regions were TCR beta CDR3 sequences from RNA transcripts. First-round RT-PCR targeting the TCR CDR3 was performed with the HTBI primer set. Each CDR3 protein gets one entry after TCRdb re-called the multiplex PCR reads with MiXCR. The repertoire has over 650,000 distinct CDR3 sequences, less than 20% of them found once; the top ten carry around 8.1%.

The TCR was taken from a man between 18 and 29 years old with Graves' hyperthyroidism. Sequenced: blood. The chain links TRBV29-1 to TRBJ2-7, with TRBD1 identical over 8 bases. CDR3 in DNA: TGCAGCGCCCGGACAGGGAGGTCCTACGAGCAGTACTTC. It codes for CSARTGRSYEQYF.